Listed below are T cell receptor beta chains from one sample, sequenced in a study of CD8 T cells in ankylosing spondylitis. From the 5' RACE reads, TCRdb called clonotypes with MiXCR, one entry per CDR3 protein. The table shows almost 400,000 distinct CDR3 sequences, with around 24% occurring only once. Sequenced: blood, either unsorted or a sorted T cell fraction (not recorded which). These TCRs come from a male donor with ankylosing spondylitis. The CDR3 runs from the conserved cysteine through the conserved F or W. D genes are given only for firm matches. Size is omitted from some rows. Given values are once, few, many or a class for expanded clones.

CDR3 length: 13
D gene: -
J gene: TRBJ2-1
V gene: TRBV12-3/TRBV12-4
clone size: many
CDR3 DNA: TGTGCCAGCAGACAACTGGAAGGTAATGAGCAGTTCTTC
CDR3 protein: CASRQLEGNEQFF

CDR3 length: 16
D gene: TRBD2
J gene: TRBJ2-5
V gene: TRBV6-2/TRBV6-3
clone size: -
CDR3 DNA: TGTGCCAGCAGTTGGGGGACTAGCGGGACCCAAGAGACCCAGTACTTC
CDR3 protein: CASSWGTSGTQETQYF

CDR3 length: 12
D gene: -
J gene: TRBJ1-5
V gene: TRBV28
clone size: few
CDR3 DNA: TGTGCCAGCAGCAGACCGTATCAGCCCCAGCATTTT
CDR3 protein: CASSRPYQPQHF

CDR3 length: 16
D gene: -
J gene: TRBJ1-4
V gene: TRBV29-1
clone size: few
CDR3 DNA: TGCAGCGTTGTTGTGCCGAGGGGGGGAAGCAATGAAAAACTGTTTTTT
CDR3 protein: CSVVVPRGGSNEKLFF

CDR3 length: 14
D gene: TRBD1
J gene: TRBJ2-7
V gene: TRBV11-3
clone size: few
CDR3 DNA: TGTGCCAGCAGCTCGTCGACAGGGAACTACGAGCAGTACTTC
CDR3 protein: CASSSSTGNYEQYF

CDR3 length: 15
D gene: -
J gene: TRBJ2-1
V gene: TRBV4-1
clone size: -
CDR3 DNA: TGCGCCAGCAGCCAAGCGAAGCAGGCCTACAATGAGCAGTTCTTC
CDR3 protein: CASSQAKQAYNEQFF

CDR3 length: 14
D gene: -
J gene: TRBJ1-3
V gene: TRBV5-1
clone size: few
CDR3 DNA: TGCGCCAGCAGCGAGGGCCACTCTGGAAACACCATATATTTT
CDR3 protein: CASSEGHSGNTIYF

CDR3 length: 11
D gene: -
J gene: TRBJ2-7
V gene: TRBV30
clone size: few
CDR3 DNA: TGTGCCTGGACAGGGGCATACGAGCAGTACTTC
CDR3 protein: CAWTGAYEQYF

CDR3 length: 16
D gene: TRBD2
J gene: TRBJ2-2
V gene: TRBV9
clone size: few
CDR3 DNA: TGTGCCAGCAGGGGCCCGGGACTAGCGGACACCGGGGAGCTGTTTTTT
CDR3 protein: CASRGPGLADTGELFF

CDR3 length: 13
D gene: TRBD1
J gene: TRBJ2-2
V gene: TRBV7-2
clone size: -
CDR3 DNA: TGTGCCAGCAGCACGGACAGGGCCGGGGAGCTGTTTTTT
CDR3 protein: CASSTDRAGELFF

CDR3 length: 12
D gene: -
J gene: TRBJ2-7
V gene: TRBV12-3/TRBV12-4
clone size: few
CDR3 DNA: TGTGCCAGCAGTTTATGGATCTACGAGCAGTACTTC
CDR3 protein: CASSLWIYEQYF

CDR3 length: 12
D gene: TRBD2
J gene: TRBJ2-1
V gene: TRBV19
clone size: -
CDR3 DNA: TGTGCCAGTAGTCCCGGGAGGGATGAGCAGTTCTTC
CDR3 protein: CASSPGRDEQFF

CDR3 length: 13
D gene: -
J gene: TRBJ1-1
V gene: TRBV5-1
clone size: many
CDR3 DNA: TGCGCCAGCAAAGGACAGCAGAACACTGAAGCTTTCTTT
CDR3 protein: CASKGQQNTEAFF

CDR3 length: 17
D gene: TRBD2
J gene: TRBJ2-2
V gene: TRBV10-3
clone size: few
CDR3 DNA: TGTGCCATCAGTGGGACTAGCGGGAGGGCCGCCACCGGGGAGCTGTTTTTT
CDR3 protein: CAISGTSGRAATGELFF

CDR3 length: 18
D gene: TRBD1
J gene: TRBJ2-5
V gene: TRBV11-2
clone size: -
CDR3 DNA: TGTGCCAGCAGCTTAGAAGGGACAGGGGGGAAGTTTCACGAGACCCAGTACTTC
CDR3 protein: CASSLEGTGGKFHETQYF

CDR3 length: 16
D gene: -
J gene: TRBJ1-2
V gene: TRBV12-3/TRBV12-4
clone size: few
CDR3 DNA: TGTGCCAGCAGTTGGACCCCCAGAATCACTAACTATGGCTACACCTTC
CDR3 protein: CASSWTPRITNYGYTF

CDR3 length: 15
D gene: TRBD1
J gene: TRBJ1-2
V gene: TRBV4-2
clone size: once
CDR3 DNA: TGTGCCAGCAGCCTGCTGACAGGGGGCATCTATGGCTACACCTTC
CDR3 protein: CASSLLTGGIYGYTF

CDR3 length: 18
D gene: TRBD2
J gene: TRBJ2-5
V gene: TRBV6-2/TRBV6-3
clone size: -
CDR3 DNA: TGTGCCAGCAGCTACCACCGACTAGCGGGAGGGCGTACGGAGACCCAGTACTTC
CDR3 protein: CASSYHRLAGGRTETQYF

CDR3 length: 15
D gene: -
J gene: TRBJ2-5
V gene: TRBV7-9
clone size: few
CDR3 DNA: TGTGCCAGCAGCTTTCAATTGGAGGGGGAAGAGACCCAGTACTTC
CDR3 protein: CASSFQLEGEETQYF

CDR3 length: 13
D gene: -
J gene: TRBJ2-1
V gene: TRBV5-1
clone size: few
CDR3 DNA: TGCGCCAGCATACCGGACTCTTACAATGAGCAGTTCTTC
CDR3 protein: CASIPDSYNEQFF

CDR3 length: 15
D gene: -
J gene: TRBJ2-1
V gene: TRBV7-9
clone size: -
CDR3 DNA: TGTGCCAGCAGCTTAGAAATTGGCTCCTACAATGAGCAGTTCTTC
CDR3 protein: CASSLEIGSYNEQFF

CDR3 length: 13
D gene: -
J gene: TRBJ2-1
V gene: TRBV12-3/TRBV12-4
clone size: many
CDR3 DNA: TGTGCCAGCAGTCTAGGACTCGGCAATGAGCAGTTCTTC
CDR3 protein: CASSLGLGNEQFF

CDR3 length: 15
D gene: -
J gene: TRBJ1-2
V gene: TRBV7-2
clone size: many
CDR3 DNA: TGTGCCAGCAGCTTAGCCTCGGGGACAACCTATGGCTACACCTTC
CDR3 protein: CASSLASGTTYGYTF

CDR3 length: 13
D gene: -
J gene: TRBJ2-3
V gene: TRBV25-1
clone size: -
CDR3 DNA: TGTGCCAGCAGTGAAACGGGACTCGGTACGCAGTATTTT
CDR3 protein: CASSETGLGTQYF

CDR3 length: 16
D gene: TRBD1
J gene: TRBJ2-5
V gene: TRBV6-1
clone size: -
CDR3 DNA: TGTGCCAGCAAGGGGGCAGGACAAGCCCACCAAGAGACCCAGTACTTC
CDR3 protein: CASKGAGQAHQETQYF

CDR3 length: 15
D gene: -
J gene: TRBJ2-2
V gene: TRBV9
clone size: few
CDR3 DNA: TGTGCCAGCAACCCGGGGACGTCGGGATCCGGGGAGCTGTTTTTT
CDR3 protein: CASNPGTSGSGELFF

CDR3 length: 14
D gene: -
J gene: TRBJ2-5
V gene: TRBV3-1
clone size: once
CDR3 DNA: TGTGCCAGCAGCCGATCCGGGAACCAAGAGACCCAGTACTTC
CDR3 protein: CASSRSGNQETQYF

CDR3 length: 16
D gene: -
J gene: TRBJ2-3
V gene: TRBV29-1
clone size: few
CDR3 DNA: TGCAGCGTTGGAGGGGGGAGGGCACAAGGGACAGATACGCAGTATTTT
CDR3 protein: CSVGGGRAQGTDTQYF

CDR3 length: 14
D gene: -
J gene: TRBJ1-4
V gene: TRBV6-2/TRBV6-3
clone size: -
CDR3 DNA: TGTGCCAGCAGACAGACAGGAGGGAGTGAAAAACTGTTTTTT
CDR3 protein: CASRQTGGSEKLFF

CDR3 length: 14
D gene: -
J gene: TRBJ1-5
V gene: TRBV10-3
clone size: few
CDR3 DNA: TGTGCCATCAGTGAGTCCGGCAGGGATCAGCCCCAGCATTTT
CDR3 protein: CAISESGRDQPQHF

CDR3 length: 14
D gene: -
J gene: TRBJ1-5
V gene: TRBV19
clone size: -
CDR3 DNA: TGTGCCAGTAGTTTCGGACAACTCAATCAGCCCCAGCATTTT
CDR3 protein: CASSFGQLNQPQHF

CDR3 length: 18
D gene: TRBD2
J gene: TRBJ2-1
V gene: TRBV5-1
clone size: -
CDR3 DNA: TGCGCCAGCAGCTTGGGGGGGACTAGCGGGAACACCTACAATGAGCAGTTCTTC
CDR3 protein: CASSLGGTSGNTYNEQFF

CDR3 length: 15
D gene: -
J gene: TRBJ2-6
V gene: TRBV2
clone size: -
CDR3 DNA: TGTGCCAGCAGTGAAGATAGGGCTGGGGCCAACGTCCTGACTTTC
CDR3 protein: CASSEDRAGANVLTF

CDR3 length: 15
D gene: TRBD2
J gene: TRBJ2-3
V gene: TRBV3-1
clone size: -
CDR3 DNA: TGTGCCAGCAGCCAAGAGGGGACTATCACAGATACGCAGTATTTT
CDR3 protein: CASSQEGTITDTQYF

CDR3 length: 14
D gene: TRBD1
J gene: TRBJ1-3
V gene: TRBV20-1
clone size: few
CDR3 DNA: TGCAGTGCGAGACAGGGGGCCGGTGGAAACACCATATATTTT
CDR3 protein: CSARQGAGGNTIYF

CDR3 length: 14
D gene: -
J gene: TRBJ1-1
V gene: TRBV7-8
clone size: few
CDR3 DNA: TGTGCCAGCGCACCGTGGACACGGAACACTGAAGCTTTCTTT
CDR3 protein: CASAPWTRNTEAFF

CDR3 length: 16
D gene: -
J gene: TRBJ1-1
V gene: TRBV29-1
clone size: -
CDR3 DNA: TGCAGCGTTCGGGCGGGAGGGGCGCGCCTTGGACCCGAAGCTTTCTTT
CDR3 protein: CSVRAGGARLGPEAFF

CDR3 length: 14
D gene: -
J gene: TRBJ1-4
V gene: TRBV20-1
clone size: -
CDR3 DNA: TGCAGTGCCCAAACAGTGTGGGGGAATGAAAAACTGTTTTTT
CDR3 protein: CSAQTVWGNEKLFF

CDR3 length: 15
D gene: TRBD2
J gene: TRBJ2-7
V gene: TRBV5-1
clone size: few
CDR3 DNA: TGCGCCAGCAGCTTGGGACTAGCGGGATTCTACGAGCAGTACTTC
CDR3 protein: CASSLGLAGFYEQYF

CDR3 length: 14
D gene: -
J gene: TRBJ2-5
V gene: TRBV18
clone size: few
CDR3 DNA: TGTGCCAGCTCGACAACGTGGCAGTTAGAGACCCAGTACTTC
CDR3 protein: CASSTTWQLETQYF

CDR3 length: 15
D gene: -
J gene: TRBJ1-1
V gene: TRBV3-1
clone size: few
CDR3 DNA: TGTGCCAGCAGCCAACTATCACAGGGTTTTACTGAAGCTTTCTTT
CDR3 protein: CASSQLSQGFTEAFF

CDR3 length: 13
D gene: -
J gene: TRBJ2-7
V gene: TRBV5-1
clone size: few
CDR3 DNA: TGCGCCAGCAGCTTGGGTTCTTTAGAGGTGCAGTACTTC
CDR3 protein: CASSLGSLEVQYF

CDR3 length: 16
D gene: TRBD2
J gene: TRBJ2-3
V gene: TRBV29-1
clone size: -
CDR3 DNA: TGCAGCGTTGAAGATTACACTAGCGGGAGCTCAGATACGCAGTATTTT
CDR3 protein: CSVEDYTSGSSDTQYF

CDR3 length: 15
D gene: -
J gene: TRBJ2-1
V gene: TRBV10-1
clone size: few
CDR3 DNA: TGCGCCAGCAGTGAGTCCGCAGGGGCCGCCAATGAGCAGTTCTTC
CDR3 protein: CASSESAGAANEQFF

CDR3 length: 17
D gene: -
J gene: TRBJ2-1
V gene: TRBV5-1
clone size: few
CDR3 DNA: TGCGCCAGCAGCTTGGCGTCGGCGCTCAACTCCTACAATGAGCAGTTCTTC
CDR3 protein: CASSLASALNSYNEQFF

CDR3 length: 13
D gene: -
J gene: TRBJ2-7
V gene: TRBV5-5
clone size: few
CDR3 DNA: TGTGCCAGCAGCTTTACAGTGGGGAACGAGCAGTACTTC
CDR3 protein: CASSFTVGNEQYF

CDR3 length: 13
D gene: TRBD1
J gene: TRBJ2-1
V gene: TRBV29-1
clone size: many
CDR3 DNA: TGCAGCGTTGAGGGGACAGGGGGCCTGGAGCAGTTCTTC
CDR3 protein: CSVEGTGGLEQFF